This T cell receptor beta chain was sequenced in a study of blood T cell repertoires in COVID-19 (TCRdb year 2020). In terms of the full investigation: Samples from collaborators originated in the United States, Italy and Spain and spanned both the acute and convalescent phases of COVID-19. HLA class I and class II types, where available, came from metadata supplied by the sample provider rather than from assay-based typing. Deeply sampled blood TCRbeta repertoires from subjects exposed to, actively infected with, or recovered from COVID-19 were included in the dataset. The prospective study material was composed of cDNA or gDNA derived from T cells, B-cell-depleted T cells, or PBMCs. A freely available public database, intended as a resource for researchers studying the immune response to SARS-CoV-2, is where the repertoires were released. Samples came from the ongoing ImmuneRACE study (first 160 participants) plus 1,254 subjects from 6 global collaborators. Sample metadata almost always included a de-identified subject ID, COVID-19 status, age in years and sex.

Collaborating institutions collected whole blood in K2EDTA tubes following their own protocols. For TCRbeta analysis, collaborators shipped samples in one of three forms: frozen whole blood, isolated PBMCs, or DNA extracted from either of those sample types. The table lists this clone with a few counts. Its specific antigen is unknown. The sample holds no much larger clone one base away, and base qualities are not on file. CDR1 and CDR2 are drawn from the germline V gene (reference sequence): WNHNN, SYGVQD. For this chain, trimming is 2 bases at the V end and 7 bases at the J end, and the number of junction bases without a gene match is 7. Measured from the cysteine to the phenylalanine, the CDR3 is 14 residues long. Only the CDR3 DNA stays, 42 bases, in frame from base 1. TCRbeta CDR3 regions were amplified from genomic DNA using the immunoSEQ Assay, a bias-controlled multiplex PCR. The study's own analysis went as follows. The number of nucleated cells in each sample was estimated by amplification of reference gene primers within the assay. To quantify the absolute abundance of each unique TCRbeta CDR3 rearrangement, sequence reads were collapsed and filtered. For each sample, productive Simpson clonality was calculated as the square root of Simpson's diversity index across productive rearrangements. TCRdb stores this immuneACCESS table with in-frame sequences only. Part of the clones is absent; in the studies checked, under half of the shortfall reflects unresolved V genes, and no reason is known for the rest. V, J and clone size derive from that table, while D and trimming were established from the DNA sequence. This sample lists 210,000 or so clones; 80% to 90% were detected once. 8% to 13% of the sample is held by the ten biggest clonotypes.

What the research found in general, with its limitations: Clinical and demographic metadata were provided uncurated, with the amount varying by source and participant.

This receptor chain uses TRBV10-1 and TRBJ2-7, with 8 bases aligning to TRBD1. The source material was peripheral blood. The TCR originated in an elderly woman with acute or convalescent COVID-19. CDR3 region: CASSERQGAGEQYF. The sequenced DNA is TGCGCCAGCAGTGAGCGGCAGGGGGCGGGGGAGCAGTACTTC.